Listed below are T cell receptor beta chains from one sample, sequenced in a study of blood T cells in healthy people across ages. MiXCR, run by TCRdb on the 5' RACE reads, gives a single entry per CDR3 protein. The sample consists of about 1,500,000 distinct CDR3 sequences, around 39% of them appearing once. Source material: blood. These receptors all stem from a woman under 30 in good health. Both conserved end residues are part of each CDR3. A D gene is named only where the DNA matches it firmly. Part of the rows lack a size; the others show once, few, many or a class for expanded clones.

TRBJ2-7	.	TRBV9	.	TGTGCCAGCAGCGTAGGGACTAGGGGGGATGAGCAGTACTTC	CASSVGTRGDEQYF
TRBJ2-7	once	TRBV7-9	TRBD2	TGTGCCAGCAGCTTAAATTTCCTAGCGGCCTACTCCTACAATGAGCAGTACTTC	CASSLNFLAAYSYNEQYF
TRBJ2-7	.	TRBV5-5	.	TGTGCCAGCAGCGGGTCACGCCGGGACGAGCAGTACTTC	CASSGSRRDEQYF
TRBJ2-1	.	TRBV11-1	.	TGTGCCAGCAGCCCTAAGGCTGGGGCCTACAATGAGCAGTTCTTC	CASSPKAGAYNEQFF
TRBJ2-4	few	TRBV6-5	.	TGTGCCAGCAGACCCATTCAAGGGGCGGTCGACATTCAGTACTTC	CASRPIQGAVDIQYF
TRBJ2-3	.	TRBV7-3	TRBD2	TGTGCCAGCAGCTTATGGCCCCCTCGGACTAGCGGGGGATTTGCAGATACGCAGTATTTT	CASSLWPPRTSGGFADTQYF
TRBJ2-7	.	TRBV20-1	.	TGCAGTGCTACTACAGGGTACTCCTACGAGCAGTACTTC	CSATTGYSYEQYF
TRBJ2-2	.	TRBV7-2	TRBD2	TGTGCCAGCAGTGATATAGCGGGGCTTTACACCGGGGAGCTGTTTTTT	CASSDIAGLYTGELFF
TRBJ1-2	.	TRBV28	.	TGTGCCAGCAGTTTAGAGGGATGGAGTCGAGACTATGGCTACACCTTC	CASSLEGWSRDYGYTF
TRBJ2-7	few	TRBV28	.	TGTGCCAGCAGTTTATGGGTGGGAGATGAGCAGTACTTC	CASSLWVGDEQYF
TRBJ2-7	few	TRBV4-2	.	TGTGCCAGCAGCCGACCTTCCCCGGAAAGAGGGGACGGTGAGCAGTACTTC	CASSRPSPERGDGEQYF
TRBJ2-5	.	TRBV4-1	.	TGCGCCAGCAGCCGGATCGGGACAACCGGGGAGACCCAGTACTTC	CASSRIGTTGETQYF
TRBJ1-2	.	TRBV27	.	TGTGCCAGCAGTGTATCCCCTTCCTATGGCTACACCTTC	CASSVSPSYGYTF
TRBJ1-2	few	TRBV28	TRBD1	TGTGCCAGCAGTTATCCGGACAGGAACTATGGCTACACCTTC	CASSYPDRNYGYTF
TRBJ2-7	few	TRBV7-9	.	TGTGCCAGCAGCTCGGACGGTTACTACGAGCAGTACTTC	CASSSDGYYEQYF
TRBJ1-1	.	TRBV20-1	.	TGCAGTGCCCGTCCCCCACTCGGGGGCTCTGAAGCTTTCTTT	CSARPPLGGSEAFF
TRBJ2-6	once	TRBV5-1	TRBD1	TGCGCCAGCAGCCTGAGACAGGGGGGCGTCTCTGGGGCCAACGTCCTGACTTTC	CASSLRQGGVSGANVLTF
TRBJ2-7	.	TRBV20-1	.	TGCAGTGCTAGAGGAGGGACCACCCTCTACGAGCAGTACTTC	CSARGGTTLYEQYF
TRBJ2-3	few	TRBV6-5	TRBD2	TGTGCCAGCCGTCTAGCGGGGACTCGCACAGATACGCAGTATTTT	CASRLAGTRTDTQYF
TRBJ1-4	few	TRBV7-2	.	TGTGCCAGCAGCTCCAAACCCGGGGGGGCGTCTAATGAAAAACTGTTTTTT	CASSSKPGGASNEKLFF
TRBJ2-2	.	TRBV5-1	.	TGCGCCAGCAGCCTTAGCGGCGGTAGCACCGGGGAGCTGTTTTTT	CASSLSGGSTGELFF
TRBJ2-3	.	TRBV12-3/TRBV12-4	TRBD2	TGTGCCAGCAAACTAGCGGGGTTCTCAGATACGCAGTATTTT	CASKLAGFSDTQYF
TRBJ1-5	.	TRBV6-1	.	TGTGCCAGCATTACGGGTCAGTTGGGCAATCAGCCCCAGCATTTT	CASITGQLGNQPQHF
TRBJ2-7	few	TRBV20-1	.	TGCAGTGCTAGACTGGGGCAAGGGAGCTACGAGCAGTACTTC	CSARLGQGSYEQYF
TRBJ2-7	few	TRBV6-1	.	TGTGCCAGCAGTGAAGCGGGCGCCTGGGAGCAGTACTTC	CASSEAGAWEQYF
TRBJ1-2	few	TRBV4-1	.	TGCGCCAGCAGCCAGAATCAGTGGAACTATGGCTACACCTTC	CASSQNQWNYGYTF
TRBJ1-1	once	TRBV6-5	TRBD1	TGTGCCAGCACCGACCCAGGGGGCCAAAACACTGAAGCTTTCTTT	CASTDPGGQNTEAFF
TRBJ2-1	few	TRBV7-9	.	TGTGCCAGCAGCTTAGTGACCGGTGGGGGGTCCGGCAATGAGCAGTTCTTC	CASSLVTGGGSGNEQFF
TRBJ1-5	few	TRBV28	.	TGTGCCAGCAGTTCCCTGGACGGAACCGCTAGCAATCAGCCCCAGCATTTT	CASSSLDGTASNQPQHF
TRBJ2-7	.	TRBV4-2	.	TGTGCCAGCAGCCAAGAGAAGGGGTCCGAGCAGTACTTC	CASSQEKGSEQYF
TRBJ2-1	.	TRBV12-3/TRBV12-4	.	TGTGCCAGCAGTGCCGAGGTCGGAGGCAATGAGCAGTTCTTC	CASSAEVGGNEQFF
TRBJ2-3	few	TRBV2	.	TGTGCCAGCAACACCGTTCCGATCACAGATACGCAGTATTTT	CASNTVPITDTQYF
TRBJ2-7	.	TRBV7-2	.	TGTGCCAGCAGCTTTTCGGCCGGGGGCACCTACGAGCAGTACTTC	CASSFSAGGTYEQYF
TRBJ2-3	few	TRBV10-3	.	TGTGCCATCAGTGAAGTAGAAGGGGTACAGTATTTT	CAISEVEGVQYF
TRBJ2-1	.	TRBV28	TRBD1	TGTGCCAGCGGCCTTCCCACAGGGGTAGGTGAGCAGTTCTTC	CASGLPTGVGEQFF
TRBJ2-3	.	TRBV24-1	.	TGTGCCACCAGGGAATCGGGGGGCACAGATACGCAGTATTTT	CATRESGGTDTQYF
TRBJ2-6	few	TRBV3-1	.	TGTGCCAGCAGCCTCTTGGCCAACGTCCTGACTTTC	CASSLLANVLTF
TRBJ1-2	few	TRBV9	.	TGTGCCAGCAGCGTAGCGGGGCTGGGGGAGACGGACTATGGCTACACCTTC	CASSVAGLGETDYGYTF
TRBJ2-3	.	TRBV7-3	.	TGTGCCAGCAGCTTCCATAACACAGATACGCAGTATTTT	CASSFHNTDTQYF
TRBJ2-6	.	TRBV5-5	TRBD1	TGTGCCAGCAGCTCAGGACAGGCGGGCTTTGGGGCCAACGTCCTGACTTTC	CASSSGQAGFGANVLTF
TRBJ2-7	.	TRBV7-3	.	TGTGCCAGCAGCGTGACAGAATCCTACGAGCAGTACTTC	CASSVTESYEQYF
TRBJ2-3	.	TRBV2	TRBD2	TGTGCCAGCAGCGTAAGCGGGAGCCGCACAGATACGCAGTATTTT	CASSVSGSRTDTQYF
TRBJ2-7	few	TRBV5-6	.	TGTGCCAGCAGCTCTGGGACACGGACAACCTACGAGCAGTACTTC	CASSSGTRTTYEQYF
TRBJ2-1	.	TRBV10-3	TRBD2	TGTGCCCTCGGAGAAGCGACTAGCGGGAGGTACAATGAGCAGTTCTTC	CALGEATSGRYNEQFF
TRBJ2-3	few	TRBV3-1	.	TGTGCCAGCAGCCCTACGGCGGGTCGAACTAGCACAGATACGCAGTATTTT	CASSPTAGRTSTDTQYF
TRBJ2-7	.	TRBV3-1	.	TGTGCCAGCAGCCACCATCGGCGAGGTCCCTACGAGCAGTACTTC	CASSHHRRGPYEQYF
TRBJ2-5	few	TRBV5-1	TRBD2	TGCGCCAGCAGCTTGGCCAAGTTTAGGCTAGCGGTACAAGAGACCCAGTACTTC	CASSLAKFRLAVQETQYF
TRBJ1-1	.	TRBV7-9	TRBD1	TGTGCCAGCAGCCTACTGAGGCAGACAGGGAAGAACACTGAAGCTTTCTTT	CASSLLRQTGKNTEAFF
TRBJ1-2	.	TRBV24-1	.	TGTGCCACCAGTGATTTGCAAATCAAATGCCTCTACTATGGCTACACCTTC	CATSDLQIKCLYYGYTF
TRBJ2-1	.	TRBV9	.	TGTGCCGGCAGCCTCGGGTACAATGAGCAGTTCTTC	CAGSLGYNEQFF
TRBJ1-2	.	TRBV10-3	.	TGTGCCATCAGTGTTAAGGGGGATGGCTACACCTTC	CAISVKGDGYTF
TRBJ2-1	once	TRBV7-9	.	TGTGCCAGCAGGGGCCAAGGAACAGGGCGCCATGAGCAGTTCTTC	CASRGQGTGRHEQFF
TRBJ1-1	.	TRBV2	TRBD1	TGTGCCAGCAGTTCAGACAGGGCCCTGGGGACTGAAGCTTTCTTT	CASSSDRALGTEAFF
TRBJ1-4	.	TRBV6-5	.	TGTGCCAGCAGTACCGGGGCTCAGGGGAAACTGTTTTTT	CASSTGAQGKLFF
TRBJ2-7	few	TRBV2	.	TGTGCCTGCTCGGTCGACTCCTACGAGCAGTACTTC	CACSVDSYEQYF
TRBJ2-1	few	TRBV6-5	TRBD2	TGTGCCAGCAGTACAAAGCGGGAGGGTCAGTTCTTC	CASSTKREGQFF
TRBJ2-7	.	TRBV29-1	.	TGCAGCGTTGGGGACGGCGTGAGCTCCTACGAGCAGTACTTC	CSVGDGVSSYEQYF
TRBJ2-1	.	TRBV11-3	.	TGTGCCAGCAGCCCAACGGCTGCGGTGGGGATCAGAGAGCAGTTCTTC	CASSPTAAVGIREQFF
TRBJ1-1	.	TRBV5-1	.	TGCGCCAGCAGCGCATCAAGCCCTGAAGCTTTCTTT	CASSASSPEAFF